This TCR beta chain was obtained from a study of cytotoxic CD8 clonotypes in ibrutinib-treated CLL (dated by TCRdb to about 2021). A note on the overall study: The cohort included about 15 treatment-naive and ten to eleven relapsed/refractory patients; around 17 were IGHV unmutated. Responses were partial in roughly 25 patients and complete in 2; after median around 72 months follow-up, around 15 stayed in remission and about twelve progressed. Samples at response were collected after a median of approximately twelve months of treatment, with a range of 6 to 36 months. On average, each sample had 255,043 productive templates and more than 75,000 productive rearrangements. Longitudinal samples were available for about 30% of the roughly 86 trial participants. Cryopreserved peripheral blood mononuclear cells were obtained before treatment, at response, and at either sustained remission or disease progression. All remission and progressive disease samples were collected while patients were still receiving ibrutinib. What the research found in general, with its limitations: Sampling times were not matched between patients in sustained remission and patients whose disease was progressing, and lymph node repertoires were not examined. Baseline clonality was found to be higher than that of age-matched healthy donors and was strongly correlated with circulating CD8+ T-cell counts. Public clonotypes were rare and either shrank or stayed stable during treatment, and the rise in clonality at ibrutinib response reflected expansion of private clonotypes. Clonality rose at ibrutinib response, remained stable during sustained remission, and dropped back toward baseline at progression.

Worth noting for this clone: Its antigen target is currently unknown. No base quality information exists; no much larger clone differs at one position.

On a MiSeq, deep resolution sequencing aimed for a depth between 1 in 1 million and 1 in 200,000 T cells, with each clonotype covered 10x on average. The immunoSEQ hsTCRB Kit was used to generate the TCR beta libraries. Regarding the original processing steps: ImmunoSEQ Data Assistant and ImmunoSEQ Analyzer were used for data analysis, and V, D and J genes were assigned according to IMGT definitions. Clonality, with values ranging from 0 to 1, was calculated as one minus the normalized Shannon entropy of productive rearrangement frequencies. Public clonotype analysis was restricted to overrepresented clonotypes comprising at least 0.05% of each patient's repertoire. Some 13 age-matched healthy donor repertoires from immuneACCESS served as clonality controls. TCRdb limited this immuneACCESS table to in-frame rearrangements with V and J called. A share of clones is missing; checked studies link under half to unresolved V genes, and the rest is unexplained. For V, J and clone size, that table is used; D and trimming come from the DNA. The sample yields 19,000 or so clones; approximately 61% were counted once. In total, the top ten clones hold 20% to 30% of the sample.

This specimen's time point label, interpreted: approximately eleven months on ibrutinib. Approximately 2 micrograms of genomic DNA were extracted from cryopreserved PBMCs for TCR beta library preparation. Longitudinal blood samples from CLL patients on ibrutinib monotherapy were analyzed using high-throughput TCR beta sequencing. Patients were enrolled in a phase 2 open-label single-center ibrutinib monotherapy trial. Trimming removed 3 bases from V and 1 base from J, leaving 9 bases between the germline ends. There are 13 amino acids in the CDR3, from cysteine to phenylalanine inclusive. The CDR3 DNA has 39 bases and is translated from base 1. Based on the germline V gene, the CDR1 and CDR2 sequences are SQVTM and ANQGSEA.

The rearrangement combines TRBV29-1 with TRBJ2-5, with no D gene named confidently. Sequencing was performed on PBMCs, taken after 12 months of ibrutinib treatment. The sequence came from a human donor with chronic lymphocytic leukemia. The CDR3: CSVDLASQETQYF. The bases read TGCAGCGTTGATCTGGCATCCCAAGAGACCCAGTACTTC.